This TCR beta chain is from a study of T cell responses to AZD1222 COVID-19 vaccine. Data came from immunoSEQ multiplex PCR; TCRdb stores just in-frame clones and leaves some out. The sample shows about 120,000 clones, 92% of them seen only once. Study-level findings and limits: Spike-specific TCR depth and breadth grew after two AZD1222 doses. Repertoire sampling happened only post peak T cell response. Mostly white British, mostly female donors; authors suggested clonal diversity may be underestimated.

V was pared by 3 bases and J by 5 bases, with 10 bases between. Germline V gives CDR1 GTSNPN, CDR2 SVGIG (reference sequence). This CDR3 comprises 12 residues. This clone came up a few times. As yet, its antigen is unknown. V gene TRBV30 combines with J gene TRBJ1-2; D is possibly TRBD1 (5 bases). Sample: peripheral blood, taken on day 0 of AZD1222 vaccination. The source is an adult in good health. The CDR3 nucleotides are TGTGCCTGGAGCCTACGACAGTATGGCTACACCTTC. Translated: CAWSLRQYGYTF.